Here is one TCR beta chain with its context. The target antigen is unknown. This sample is drawn from a study of memory CD4+ T cells and cytomegalovirus serostatus. Study-level results: A US-trained random forest predicted CMV serostatus with median AUC around 0.9.

The sort gate was single viable CD3+CD4+CD8-CD45RO+ cells for memory CD4+ T cells. Per the original methods: Out-of-frame sequences were removed, leaving a few million distinct TCRbeta sequences. Method: immunoSEQ multiplex PCR; TCRdb's copy keeps in-frame clones and lacks some. D and trimming come from the DNA, and the V and J calls and clone size come from that table. The top ten hold less than 0.6% of the sample, which has tens of thousands of clones, roughly three quarters seen once. The sample consisted of memory CD4+ T cells from blood. The receptor's source is an adult in good health and CMV-seronegative.

This chain's CDR3 is CASSPSIGTGVSEQYF. The CDR3 DNA follows: TGTGCCAGCTCACCATCCATTGGGACAGGGGTTTCCGAGCAGTACTTC. V and J are TRBV18 and TRBJ2-7; 10 bases agree with TRBD1. The CDR3 is 16 residues long. V shed 2 bases, J shed 6 bases, and the junction held 10 bases outside the gene matches. Germline CDR1 and CDR2: KGHSH and LQKENI.